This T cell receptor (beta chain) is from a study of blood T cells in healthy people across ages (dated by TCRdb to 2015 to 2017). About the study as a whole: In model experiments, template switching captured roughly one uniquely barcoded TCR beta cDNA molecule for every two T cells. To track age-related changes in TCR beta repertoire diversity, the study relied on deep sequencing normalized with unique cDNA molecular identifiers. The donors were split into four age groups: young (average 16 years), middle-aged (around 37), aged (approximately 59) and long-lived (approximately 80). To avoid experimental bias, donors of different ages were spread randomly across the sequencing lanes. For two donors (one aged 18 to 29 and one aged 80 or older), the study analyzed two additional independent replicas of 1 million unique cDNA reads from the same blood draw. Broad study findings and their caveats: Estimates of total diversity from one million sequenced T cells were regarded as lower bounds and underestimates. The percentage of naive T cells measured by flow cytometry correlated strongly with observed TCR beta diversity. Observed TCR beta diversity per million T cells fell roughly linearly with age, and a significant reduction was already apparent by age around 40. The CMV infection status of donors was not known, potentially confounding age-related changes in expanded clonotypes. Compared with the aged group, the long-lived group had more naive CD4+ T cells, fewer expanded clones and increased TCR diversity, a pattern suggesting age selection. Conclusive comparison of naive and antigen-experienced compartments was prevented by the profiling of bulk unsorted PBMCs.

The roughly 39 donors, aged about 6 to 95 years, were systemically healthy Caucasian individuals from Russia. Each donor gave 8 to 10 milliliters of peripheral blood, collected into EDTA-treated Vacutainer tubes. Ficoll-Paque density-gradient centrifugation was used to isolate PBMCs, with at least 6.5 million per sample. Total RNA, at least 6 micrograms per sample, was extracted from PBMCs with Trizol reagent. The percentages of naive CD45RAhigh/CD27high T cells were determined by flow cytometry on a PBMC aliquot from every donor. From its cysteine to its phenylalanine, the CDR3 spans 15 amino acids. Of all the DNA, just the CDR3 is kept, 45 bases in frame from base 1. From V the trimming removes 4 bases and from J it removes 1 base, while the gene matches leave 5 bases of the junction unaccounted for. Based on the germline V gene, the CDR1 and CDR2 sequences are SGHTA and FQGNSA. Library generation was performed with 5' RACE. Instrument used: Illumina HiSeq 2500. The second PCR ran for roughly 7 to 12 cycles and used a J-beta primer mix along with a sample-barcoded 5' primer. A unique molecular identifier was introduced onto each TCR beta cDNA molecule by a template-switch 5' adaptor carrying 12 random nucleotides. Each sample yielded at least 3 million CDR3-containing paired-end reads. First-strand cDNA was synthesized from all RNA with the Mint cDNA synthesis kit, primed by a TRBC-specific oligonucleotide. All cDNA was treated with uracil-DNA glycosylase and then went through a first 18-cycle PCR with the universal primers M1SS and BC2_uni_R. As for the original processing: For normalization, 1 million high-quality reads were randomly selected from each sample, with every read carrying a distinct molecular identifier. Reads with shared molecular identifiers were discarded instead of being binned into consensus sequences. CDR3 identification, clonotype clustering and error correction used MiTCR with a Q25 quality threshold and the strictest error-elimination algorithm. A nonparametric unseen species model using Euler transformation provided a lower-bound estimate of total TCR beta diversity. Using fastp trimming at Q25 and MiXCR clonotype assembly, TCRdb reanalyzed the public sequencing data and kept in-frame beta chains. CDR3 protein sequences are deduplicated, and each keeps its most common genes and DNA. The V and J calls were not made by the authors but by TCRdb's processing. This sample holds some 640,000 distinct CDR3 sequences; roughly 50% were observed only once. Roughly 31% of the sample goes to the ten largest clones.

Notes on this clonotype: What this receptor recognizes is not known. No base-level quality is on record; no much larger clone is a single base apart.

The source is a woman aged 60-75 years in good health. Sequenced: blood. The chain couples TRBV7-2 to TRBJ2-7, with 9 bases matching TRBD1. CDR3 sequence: CASSYRTGVSYEQYF. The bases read TGTGCCAGCAGCTACCGGACAGGGGTGTCCTACGAGCAGTACTTC.